The sequence of this TCR beta chain was determined in a study of shared clonotypes between healthy human individuals. Only in-frame clones appear in the TCRdb table, and some are missing; sequencing was by immunoSEQ multiplex PCR. Of about 680,000 clones listed, approximately 79% are singletons. Trimming pared 4 bases from V and 4 bases from J, leaving 11 bases between. In germline, CDR1 is SGHAT, CDR2 FQNNGV. The CDR3 totals 14 residues. This TCR came from a woman aged 25-40 years in good health. The V call is TRBV11-2, the J call TRBJ1-3, with D maybe TRBD1 (6 bases). The specimen was memory CD4+ T cells sorted from blood. Subset in this sample: CD45RA-negative fraction. CDR3 amino acids: CASSSARGGNTIYF. The CDR3 bases are TGTGCCAGCAGCTCCGCGAGGGGGGGAAACACCATATATTTT.